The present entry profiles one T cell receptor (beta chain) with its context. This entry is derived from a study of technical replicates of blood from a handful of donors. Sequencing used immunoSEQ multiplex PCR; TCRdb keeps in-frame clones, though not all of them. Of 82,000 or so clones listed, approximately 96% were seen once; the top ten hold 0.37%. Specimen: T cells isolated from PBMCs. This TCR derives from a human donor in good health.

For the CDR3, the DNA is TGTGCCATCTGGACTAGCGGGAGCTACGAGCAGTACTTC. It is translated as CAIWTSGSYEQYF. The chain carries TRBV2 and TRBJ2-7, with TRBD2 matching over 13 bases. J gave up 3 bases and V 10 bases, and 3 bases lay outside the gene matches. CDR3 length equals 13 residues. Germline V gene sequence: CDR1 SNHLY, CDR2 FYNNEI.